These T cell receptor beta chains were read from a single sample in a study of cytomegalovirus exposure and HLA in healthy donors. Using immunoSEQ multiplex PCR, the repertoire was profiled, and TCRdb retains in-frame clones only, with some absent. The sample shows 90,000 to 110,000 clones, 81% of them seen only once. The sequenced sample consisted of PBMCs. These receptor sequences come from a woman aged 30 to 39 in good health and CMV-seronegative. CDR3s include the opening cysteine and the closing phenylalanine or tryptophan. A D gene is named only where the DNA matches it firmly. For some rows the clone size is stated as once, few or many, or as a class when expanded; others skip it.

CDR3nt,CDR3aa,d_gene,j_gene,v_gene,abundance
TGTGCCAGCAGCTTAATGCACTCCACAGATACGCAGTATTTT,CASSLMHSTDTQYF,-,TRBJ2-3,TRBV7-3,-
TGCGCCAGCCGGAACCCCCTCGGGAACTCCTACAATGAGCAGTTCTTC,CASRNPLGNSYNEQFF,-,TRBJ2-1,TRBV5-1,-
TGTGCCAGCAGTGACCAGGGGGCTGGCCAGCCCCAGCATTTT,CASSDQGAGQPQHF,TRBD1,TRBJ1-5,TRBV25-1,-
TGTGCCAGCAGTTTCTTTCAGGGGGCGGGCACAGATACGCAGTATTTT,CASSFFQGAGTDTQYF,TRBD1,TRBJ2-3,TRBV7-9,once
TGCGCCAGCAGGGGGGACAACTCTGGAAACACCATATATTTT,CASRGDNSGNTIYF,-,TRBJ1-3,TRBV4-1,-
TGTGCCAGCAGCTTAAGGCGGGAGGTCGGGAATGAGCAGTTCTTC,CASSLRREVGNEQFF,TRBD2,TRBJ2-1,TRBV11-2,few
TGTGCCAGCAGCCGATACAGACAAGGAGGTGAAAAACTGTTTTTT,CASSRYRQGGEKLFF,-,TRBJ1-4,TRBV7-9,-
TGTGCCAGCAGCTTAACTTCCACTAGCGGGAGGGCGAGGTGGGATACGCAGTATTTT,CASSLTSTSGRARWDTQYF,TRBD2,TRBJ2-3,TRBV11-1,-
TGTGCCAGCAGGGGAGGGACTAGCGGGCGATCCTCTCTCGAGCAGTACTTC,CASRGGTSGRSSLEQYF,TRBD2,TRBJ2-7,TRBV2,-
TGTGCCAGCAGTGGGCGGACTAGCGGGGGAGCCTACGAGCAGTACTTC,CASSGRTSGGAYEQYF,TRBD2,TRBJ2-7,TRBV2,-
TGTGCCAGCACCGGGACAGGGGCAATCAATCAGCCCCAGCATTTT,CASTGTGAINQPQHF,TRBD1,TRBJ1-5,TRBV5-5,once
TGCGCCAGCAGCTTGGCGGGCTCTGGAAACACCATATATTTT,CASSLAGSGNTIYF,-,TRBJ1-3,TRBV5-1,-
TGCGCCAGCAGATCGACAGGGTATGACACTGAAGCTTTCTTT,CASRSTGYDTEAFF,TRBD1,TRBJ1-1,TRBV5-1,-
TGTGCCAGCTCACCCCGGACAGTGAACACTGAAGCTTTCTTT,CASSPRTVNTEAFF,-,TRBJ1-1,TRBV18,-
TGTGCCAGCAGCTTGCGGGGGACAGGGCGCTTCGGGGAGCTGTTTTTT,CASSLRGTGRFGELFF,TRBD1,TRBJ2-2,TRBV11-3,-
TGTGCCAGTACCTTTTTGGCCCCCGGGGAGCTGTTTTTT,CASTFLAPGELFF,-,TRBJ2-2,TRBV19,-